The next 24 T cell receptor beta chains were all read from a single sample in a study of blood T cell repertoires in COVID-19. Only in-frame clones appear in the TCRdb table, and some are missing; sequencing was by immunoSEQ multiplex PCR. This table has approximately 130,000 clones, about 76% appearing once. The source material was peripheral blood. The receptors stem from a man aged 80 or over with acute or convalescent COVID-19.

This sequence joins TRBV5-1 and TRBJ2-1; maybe TRBD1 (5 bases). The germline V gene has CDR1 SGHRS and CDR2 YFSETQ. Between the trimmed V and J ends, which lost 0 bases and 4 bases, there was a span of 11 bases. The CDR3 is 15 amino acids. CDR3 DNA: TGCGCCAGCAGCTTGGTGGCAGGGAATTACAATGAGCAGTTCTTC. Amino acids: CASSLVAGNYNEQFF.

This clone was counted many times. The gene calls are TRBV11-3 and TRBJ2-1; D gene unclear. Trimming cost V 0 bases and J 7 bases, with 10 bases left between them. The germline V gene encodes CDR1 SGHNT and CDR2 YENEEA. This CDR3 spans 14 amino acids. The CDR3 is CASSLDLSGNEQFF. CDR3 DNA sequence: TGTGCCAGCAGCTTAGATCTATCCGGTAATGAGCAGTTCTTC.

The chain couples TRBV4-2 to TRBJ1-2; a weak D match, TRBD1 (6 bases). V lost 2 bases and J lost 7, with 17 bases in between. CDR3 length: 15 residues. Germline V gene data show CDR1 as LGHNA and CDR2 as YNFKEQ. The CDR3 sequence is CASSQSALGAGGYTF. DNA of the CDR3: TGTGCCAGCAGCCAATCCGCCTTGGGGGCTGGTGGCTACACCTTC.

This clone was observed a single time. V usage is TRBV27 and J usage is TRBJ1-2; 7 nucleotides agree with TRBD1. The V and J ends lost 5 bases and 4 bases, in that order; junction bases with no gene match: 4. From germline, CDR1 is MNHEY and CDR2 SMNVEV (reference sequence). CDR3 length: 13 residues. The DNA of the CDR3 is TGTGCCAGCAGTGAAAGGGGGCCCTATGGCTACACCTTC. Translation: CASSERGPYGYTF.

V is TRBV7-2 and J is TRBJ1-6; 7 nucleotides match TRBD1. The V gene's germline CDR1 is SGHTA and CDR2 FQGNSA. Unmatched junction bases numbered 5, after V lost 4 bases and J lost 8 bases. This CDR3 is built from 14 residues. The CDR3 sequence: CASSSGQVYSPLHF. The DNA for the CDR3 is TGTGCCAGCAGCTCCGGACAGGTTTATTCACCCCTCCACTTT.

The chain employs TRBV10-3 and TRBJ2-5, with 11 bases that match TRBD1. From germline, CDR1 is ENHRY and CDR2 SYGVKD. The CDR3 has 14 amino acids. With V trimmed by 10 bases and J by 5 bases, 9 bases remained unmatched. The DNA for the CDR3 is TGTGCCACTCGGGACAGGGGGGTTTTGGAGACCCAGTACTTC. Its translation: CATRDRGVLETQYF.

V usage is TRBV7-2 and J usage is TRBJ2-1, with TRBD2 matching over 16 bases. The V gene's germline CDR1 is SGHTA and CDR2 FQGNSA. With V trimmed by 5 bases and J by 5 bases, 6 bases remained unmatched. The length of the CDR3 is 17 residues. The CDR3 DNA sequence: TGTGCCAGCAGCCCCCCGGGACTAGCGGGGGGGAACAATGAGCAGTTCTTC. This translates into CASSPPGLAGGNNEQFF. The full variable domain, with the rest looked up from reference TRBV7-2 and TRBJ2-1, is GAGVSQSPSNKVTEKGKDVELRCDPISGHTALYWYRQSLGQGLEFLIYFQGNSAPDKSGLPSDRFSAERTGGSVSTLTIQRTQQEDSAVYLCASSPPGLAGGNNEQFFGPGTRLTVL.

This chain connects TRBV6-1 to TRBJ2-7; 8 bases are shared with TRBD2. The CDR3 loop spans 16 amino acids. The germline V gene encodes CDR1 MNHNS and CDR2 SASEGT. V dropped 3 bases and J dropped 0; count of bases not matched to a gene: 7. The DNA of the CDR3 is TGTGCCAGCAGTGACACCTCGGGAGGGAGCTCCTACGAGCAGTACTTC. Translating it yields CASSDTSGGSSYEQYF.

V is TRBV10-3 and J is TRBJ2-2, with 12 bases aligning to TRBD1. V lost 8 bases and J lost 6; bases outside the gene matches: 4. Germline lookup yields CDR1 ENHRY and CDR2 SYGVKD. CDR3 size: 14 residues. In DNA form, the CDR3 reads TGTGCCATCTCGGGACAGGGGGCGCCCGGGGAGCTGTTTTTT. It specifies CAISGQGAPGELFF.

The chain is built from TRBV5-4 and TRBJ1-3, with D possibly matching TRBD1 (6 bases). This CDR3 has 14 residues. The germline V gene encodes CDR1 SGHNT and CDR2 YYREEE (reference sequence). V dropped 3 bases and J dropped 3 bases, with 10 bases sitting between them. DNA of the CDR3: TGTGCCAGCAGCTCGCAGGGGTTTGGAAACACCATATATTTT. Translating gives CASSSQGFGNTIYF.

This CDR3 reads CASSPSAAGQYEQYF. The DNA of the CDR3 is TGTGCCAGTAGTCCCTCAGCGGCGGGACAGTACGAGCAGTACTTC. The chain recombines TRBV19 with TRBJ2-7, with a tentative D call TRBD1 (7 bases). Trimming removed 5 bases at V and 4 bases at J, with 18 bases between. The CDR3 spans 15 residues. Per the germline V gene, CDR1 is LNHDA and CDR2 is SQIVND (reference sequence).

The chain is built from TRBV5-5 and TRBJ2-3, with 9 bases identical to TRBD1. The CDR3 has 16 residues. V shed 6 bases and J 0 bases; nucleotides not matched to a gene: 8. Looked up from germline, CDR1 is SGHKS and CDR2 is YYEKEE (reference sequence). The CDR3 DNA reads as TGTGCCAGCATTCCGGGACAGGGATATAGCACAGATACGCAGTATTTT. It codes for CASIPGQGYSTDTQYF.

The CDR3 protein is CASRRPRRPNEQFF. CDR3 coding DNA: TGTGCAAGTCGCCGACCCCGGAGGCCCAATGAGCAGTTCTTC. This sequence joins TRBV12-2 and TRBJ2-1; the table's D call of TRBD2 was not tested on the DNA. TRBV12-2 is labeled a pseudogene. The CDR3 has 14 amino acids.

This rearrangement joins TRBV2 to TRBJ2-2; weak D call: TRBD1 (5 bases). This CDR3 region has 12 residues. Germline loops: CDR1 SNHLY, CDR2 FYNNEI. V was pared by 8 bases and J by 4 bases, with 8 bases between. CDR3 sequence (DNA): TGTGCCAGCTGCAGGGCCACCGGGGAGCTGTTTTTT. Its translation is CASCRATGELFF.

This clone showed up just once. Other DNA sequences in the sample encode the same CDR3. The gene calls are TRBV5-1 and TRBJ2-5, with 7 bases that match TRBD1. J lost 2 bases, V lost 0 bases, and 1 base had no gene match. The CDR3 sequence is 14 residues long. The germline gives CDR1 SGHRS, CDR2 YFSETQ. The CDR3 is CASSLGQGQETQYF. CDR3 coding DNA: TGCGCCAGCAGCTTGGGACAGGGACAAGAGACCCAGTACTTC.

The CDR3 DNA sequence: TGCGCCAGCAGCCAAGATCCCCCGGGGGGGAACACCGGGGAGCTGTTTTTT. Translating gives CASSQDPPGGNTGELFF. V usage is TRBV4-1 and J usage is TRBJ2-2, with 7 bases fitting TRBD2. Germline V gene sequence: CDR1 MGHRA, CDR2 YSYEKL. This CDR3 has 17 amino acids. J lost 1 base, V lost 0 bases, and 5 bases had no gene match.

This chain joins TRBV10-3 and TRBJ1-2; 7 positions agree with TRBD1. The J segment lost 4 bases and the V segment lost 6 bases, leaving 5 bases of the junction unmatched. Germline V gene lookup returns CDR1 ENHRY and CDR2 SYGVKD. This CDR3 is 13 amino acids long. The CDR3 DNA sequence: TGTGCCATCAGGCGAGACAGGGTCTATGGCTACACCTTC. The encoded protein is CAIRRDRVYGYTF.

This clone was seen just once. CDR3 DNA sequence: TGTGCCAGCAGAAGGACAGGGGAAAACACCGGGGAGCTGTTTTTT. It yields the protein CASRRTGENTGELFF. The V call is TRBV6-5, the J call TRBJ2-2; the match to TRBD1 covers 9 bases. This CDR3 has 15 amino acids. The junction had 4 bases not matched to a gene; V was cut back by 6 bases and J by 2 bases. CDR1 MNHEY and CDR2 SVGAGI come from the germline V gene.

This clone was seen only once. The rearrangement joins TRBV6-1 to TRBJ1-2; D uncertain. This CDR3 contains 16 residues. CDR1 and CDR2 from the germline V gene are MNHNS and SASEGT. Trimming took off 2 bases at V and 1 base at J, with 14 bases between the two ends. CDR3 residues: CASSELATLFNYGYTF. The CDR3 DNA reads as TGTGCCAGCAGTGAACTGGCCACCCTTTTTAACTATGGCTACACCTTC.

V is TRBV9 and J is TRBJ2-4, with 8 bases matching TRBD2. The CDR3 consists of 15 residues. Trimming cost V 3 bases and J 1 base; bases outside gene matches: 3. In germline, CDR1 is SGDLS, CDR2 YYNGEE. The CDR3 DNA is TGTGCCAGCAGCGCTCGGACTAGCGCCAAAAACATTCAGTACTTC. Translated, it gives CASSARTSAKNIQYF. Based on the CDR3 plus reference TRBV9 and TRBJ2-4, the full variable domain is DSGVTQTPKHLITATGQRVTLRCSPRSGDLSVYWYQQSLDQGLQFLIQYYNGEERAKGNILERFSAQQFPDLHSELNLSSLELGDSALYFCASSARTSAKNIQYFGAGTRLSVL.

The chain is built from TRBV6-5 and TRBJ1-1; a weak D match, TRBD1 (5 bases). Germline CDR1 and CDR2: MNHEY and SVGAGI. V was trimmed by 0 bases and J by 1 base, leaving 6 bases between them. The CDR3 consists of 14 residues. The CDR3 DNA is TGTGCCAGCAGTTACTCTGACAGGAACACTGAAGCTTTCTTT. Translated, it gives CASSYSDRNTEAFF.

This chain connects TRBV30 to TRBJ1-2; 9 bases align to TRBD1. The CDR3 length is 13 residues. Germline V gene sequence: CDR1 GTSNPN, CDR2 SVGIG (reference sequence). J lost 5 bases, V lost 4 bases, and 5 bases had no gene match. The CDR3 nucleotides are TGTGCCTGGAAGCAGGGACAGGGATATGGCTACACCTTC. Protein sequence: CAWKQGQGYGYTF. Combining the CDR3 with reference TRBV30 and TRBJ1-2 gives the whole variable domain SQTIHQWPATLVQPVGSPLSLECTVEGTSNPNLYWYRQAAGRGLQLLFYSVGIGQISSEVPQNLSASRPQDRQFILSSKKLLLSDSGFYLCAWKQGQGYGYTFGSGTRLTVV.

This chain joins TRBV5-1 and TRBJ2-7, with 8 positions matching TRBD1. V lost 4 bases to trimming and J lost 1 base; unmatched junction nucleotides: 7. The CDR3 totals 15 residues. Germline V lookup: CDR1 SGHRS, CDR2 YFSETQ. CDR3 in amino acids: CASSLGQGESYEQYF. The CDR3 bases are TGCGCCAGCAGCCTCGGACAGGGCGAGTCCTACGAGCAGTACTTC. The whole variable domain, remainder taken from reference TRBV5-1 and TRBJ2-7, is KAGVTQTPRYLIKTRGQQVTLSCSPISGHRSVSWYQQTPGQGLQFLFEYFSETQRNKGNFPGRFSGRQFSNSRSEMNVSTLELGDSALYLCASSLGQGESYEQYFGPGTRLTVT.

The CDR3 spells CAIRGTSGGNTGELFF. CDR3 coding DNA: TGTGCCATCAGAGGGACTAGCGGGGGGAACACCGGGGAGCTGTTTTTT. The chain is built from TRBV10-3 and TRBJ2-2; 14 bases match TRBD2. The CDR3 loop spans 16 amino acids. Trimming took 6 bases from V and 1 from J; bases not matched to a gene: 1. Germline CDR1 and CDR2: ENHRY and SYGVKD.